The 12 T cell receptor beta chains below come from one sample, sequenced in a study of T cell responses to AZD1222 COVID-19 vaccine (dated by TCRdb to about 2021). Sample time point, as interpreted from the label and publication: baseline before first vaccination. Library prep was done by the immunoSEQ multiplex PCR assay. TCRdb limited this immuneACCESS table to in-frame rearrangements with V and J called. A share of clones is missing; checked studies link under half to unresolved V genes, and the rest is unexplained. The sample yields about 53,000 clones; about four fifths were counted once. The top ten clones comprise 25% to 30% of the sample. The input for sequencing was peripheral blood, taken on day 0 of AZD1222 vaccination. These receptors all come from an adult in good health.

V usage is TRBV5-1 and J usage is TRBJ2-7; 9 bases agree with TRBD1. The CDR3 contains 15 residues. With 4 bases clipped from V and 0 bases from J, the junction kept 5 bases outside the gene matches. Germline V gene data show CDR1 as SGHRS and CDR2 as YFSETQ. The CDR3 sequence is CASSNRDRASYEQYF. CDR3 sequence (DNA): TGCGCCAGCAGCAACCGGGACAGGGCCTCCTACGAGCAGTACTTC.

This clone was seen a handful of times. The gene calls are TRBV18 and TRBJ2-6, with 12 bases identical to TRBD1. The ends lost 3 bases at V and 5 bases at J; junction bases unmatched: 11. Germline V gene lookup returns CDR1 KGHSH and CDR2 LQKENI. This CDR3 spans 19 amino acids. The CDR3 loop is CASSPGQGARFSWANVLTF. In nucleotides, the CDR3 is TGTGCCAGCTCACCGGGACAGGGGGCGCGGTTCTCCTGGGCCAACGTCCTGACTTTC.

The chain carries TRBV27 and TRBJ2-3, with 9 bases lining up with TRBD2. J was trimmed by 2 bases and V by 6 bases; bases with no gene match: 3. Germline-derived CDR1 and CDR2 are MNHEY and SMNVEV (reference sequence). The CDR3 contains 14 residues. CDR3 nucleotide sequence: TGTGCCAGCAGGCGGGAGGGACTCACAGATACGCAGTATTTT. As protein: CASRREGLTDTQYF.

This clone was picked up a small number of times. V and J are TRBV2 and TRBJ1-6; a weak D match, TRBD1 (5 bases). V lost 7 bases and J lost 6, with 10 bases in between. Germline-derived CDR1 and CDR2 are SNHLY and FYNNEI. This CDR3 has 13 residues. CDR3 residues: CASMTDRNSPLHF. CDR3 nucleotide sequence: TGTGCCAGCATGACAGACCGTAATTCACCCCTCCACTTT.

The count of this clone is one. The J gene is TRBJ1-1, the V gene TRBV18; D is perhaps TRBD1 (5 bases). V was cut by 1 base and J by 0 bases, with 15 bases left in between. This CDR3 has 17 residues. Germline lookup yields CDR1 KGHSH and CDR2 LQKENI. CDR3 sequence reads: CASSPLSIGVLNTEAFF. In DNA, the CDR3 is TGTGCCAGCTCACCACTTTCAATAGGGGTTTTGAACACTGAAGCTTTCTTT.

The chain combines TRBV19 with TRBJ2-2, with TRBD1 matching over 9 bases. The V segment lost 5 bases and the J segment 4 bases; nucleotides outside the gene matches: 8. This CDR3 spans 16 amino acids. Germline loops: CDR1 LNHDA, CDR2 SQIVND (reference sequence). CDR3 DNA: TGTGCCAGTAGTCCAAACAGGGGGCGTGGCACCGGGGAGCTGTTTTTT. It specifies CASSPNRGRGTGELFF.

A few counts support this clone. The V and J genes are TRBV5-1 and TRBJ1-4; possible D gene TRBD1, 5 bases. Trimming shortened V by 0 bases and J by 6 bases, and 9 bases separated the two germline ends. From germline, CDR1 is SGHRS and CDR2 YFSETQ. The CDR3 is 14 residues long. The CDR3 bases are TGCGCCAGCAGCTTGGGCAGGGTGGATGAAAAACTGTTTTTT. As protein: CASSLGRVDEKLFF.

This sequence joins TRBV7-6 and TRBJ1-1, with D unclear. The CDR3 extends over 13 amino acids. Germline CDR1 reads SGHVS; CDR2 reads FNYEAQ. The ends were cut back, 4 bases at V and 1 base at J, with 7 bases in the middle. CDR3 in DNA: TGTGCCAGCAGCTCCGACAAGAACACTGAAGCTTTCTTT. Residues: CASSSDKNTEAFF.

The V and J genes are TRBV7-2 and TRBJ1-6, with 7 bases that match TRBD1. Germline values: CDR1 SGHTA, CDR2 FQGNSA. This CDR3 region has 14 residues. J was trimmed by 7 bases and V by 6 bases; bases with no gene match: 6. Here the CDR3 DNA reads TGTGCCAGCAGACACGGACAGGAAAATTCACCCCTCCACTTT. Its translation: CASRHGQENSPLHF.

The chain has TRBV29-1 and TRBJ2-7; D is ambiguous. The CDR3 contains 15 residues. The V gene lost 3 bases and the J gene lost 0 bases, with 15 bases spanning the gap. Germline V gene data show CDR1 as SQVTM and CDR2 as ANQGSEA. The CDR3 reads CSVDSRRENSYEQYF. The CDR3 DNA sequence: TGCAGCGTTGACTCCCGGCGAGAAAACTCCTACGAGCAGTACTTC.

The genes are TRBV15 and TRBJ2-7; possible D gene TRBD1, 5 bases. This CDR3 is 14 amino acids long. Trimming shortened V by 1 base and J by 5 bases, and 12 bases separated the two germline ends. Germline V gene lookup returns CDR1 LNHNV and CDR2 YYDKDF (reference sequence). CDR3 sequence (DNA): TGTGCCACCAGCAGAGCCAGGGCGGACCACGAGCAGTACTTC. It specifies CATSRARADHEQYF.

The V and J genes are TRBV5-1 and TRBJ2-2; no clear D. The ends were cut back, 7 bases at V and 3 bases at J, with 13 bases in the middle. Germline V gene lookup returns CDR1 SGHRS and CDR2 YFSETQ. This CDR3 has 14 residues. The CDR3 sequence: CASALNWDTGELFF. The CDR3 DNA sequence: TGCGCCAGCGCCCTCAATTGGGACACCGGGGAGCTGTTTTTT.